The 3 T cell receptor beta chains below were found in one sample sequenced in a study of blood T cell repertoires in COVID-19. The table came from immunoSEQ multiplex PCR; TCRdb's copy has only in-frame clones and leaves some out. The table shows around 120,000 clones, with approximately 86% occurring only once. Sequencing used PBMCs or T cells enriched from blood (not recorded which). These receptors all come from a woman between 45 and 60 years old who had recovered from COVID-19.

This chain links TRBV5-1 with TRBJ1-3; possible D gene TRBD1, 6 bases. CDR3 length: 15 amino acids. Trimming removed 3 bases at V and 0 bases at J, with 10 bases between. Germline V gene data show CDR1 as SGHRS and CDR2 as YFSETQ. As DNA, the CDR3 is TGCGCCAGCAGCTGGGACACGAGCTCTGGAAACACCATATATTTT. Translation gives CASSWDTSSGNTIYF.

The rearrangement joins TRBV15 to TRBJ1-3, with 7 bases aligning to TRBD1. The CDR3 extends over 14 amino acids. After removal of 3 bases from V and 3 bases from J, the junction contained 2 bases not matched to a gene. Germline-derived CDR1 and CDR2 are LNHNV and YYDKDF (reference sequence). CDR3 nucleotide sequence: TGTGCCACCAGCAGGAGGGGGCTTGGAAACACCATATATTTT. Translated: CATSRRGLGNTIYF.

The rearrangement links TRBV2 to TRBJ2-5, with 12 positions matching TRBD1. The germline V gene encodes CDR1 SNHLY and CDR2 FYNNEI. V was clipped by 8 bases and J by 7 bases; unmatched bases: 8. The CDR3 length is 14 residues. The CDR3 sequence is CASAGTGGLGTQYF. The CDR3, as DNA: TGTGCCAGCGCCGGGACAGGGGGCTTGGGGACCCAGTACTTC.